This T cell receptor (beta chain) was recorded in a study of cytomegalovirus exposure and HLA in healthy donors. General study findings and limits: Common viral pathogens seemed to be connected with several of the most significant clusters, according to a later analysis.

Trimming removed 0 bases at V and 3 bases at J, with 9 bases between. Germline CDR1 is SGHDT and CDR2 is YYEEEE. The CDR3 covers 14 residues. PCR used 60 Vbeta primers and 13 Jbeta primers. Clones were read by immunoSEQ multiplex PCR, and TCRdb kept only the in-frame ones, dropping some. The repertoire holds more than 90,000 clones, more than 70% seen once, with 3% to 5% in the top ten. This clone was observed a few times. Its antigen is undetermined. This clonotype was obtained from a young man in good health and CMV-seronegative. Sequencing input: PBMCs. The chain couples TRBV5-6 to TRBJ2-5, with D unresolved. The CDR3 DNA sequence: TGTGCCAGCAGCTTGGTGCAGGCTAAAGAGACCCAGTACTTC. Translation: CASSLVQAKETQYF.